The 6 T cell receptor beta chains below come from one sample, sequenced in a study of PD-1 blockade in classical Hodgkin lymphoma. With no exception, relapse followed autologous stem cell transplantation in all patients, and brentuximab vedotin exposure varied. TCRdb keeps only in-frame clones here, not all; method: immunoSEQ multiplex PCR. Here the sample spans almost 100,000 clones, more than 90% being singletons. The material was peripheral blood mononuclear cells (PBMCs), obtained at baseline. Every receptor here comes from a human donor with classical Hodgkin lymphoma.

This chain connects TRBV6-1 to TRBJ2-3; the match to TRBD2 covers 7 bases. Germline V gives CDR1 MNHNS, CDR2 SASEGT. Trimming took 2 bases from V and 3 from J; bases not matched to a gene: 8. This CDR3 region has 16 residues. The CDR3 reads CASSEPPGRATDTQYF. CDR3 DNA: TGTGCCAGCAGTGAACCCCCGGGGAGGGCTACAGATACGCAGTATTTT.

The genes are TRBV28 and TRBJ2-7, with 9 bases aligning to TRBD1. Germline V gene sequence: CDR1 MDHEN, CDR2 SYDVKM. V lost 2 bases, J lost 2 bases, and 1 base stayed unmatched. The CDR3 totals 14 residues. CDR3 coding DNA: TGTGCCAGCAGTTTAGGGACAGGGCCCTACGAGCAGTACTTC. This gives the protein CASSLGTGPYEQYF. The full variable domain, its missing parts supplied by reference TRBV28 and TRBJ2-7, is DVKVTQSSRYLVKRTGEKVFLECVQDMDHENMFWYRQDPGLGLRLIYFSYDVKMKEKGDIPEGYSVSREKKERFSLILESASTNQTSMYLCASSLGTGPYEQYFGPGTRLTVT.

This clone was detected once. For the CDR3, the DNA is TGTGCCAGCCCGGAGGGCGGGGAGGCCGGGGAGCTGTTTTTT. This codes for CASPEGGEAGELFF. The chain couples TRBV7-9 to TRBJ2-2, with a tentative D call TRBD2 (6 bases). Germline CDR1 is SEHNR and CDR2 is FQNEAQ (reference sequence). The V and J ends lost 8 bases and 6 bases respectively, with 16 bases between them. The CDR3 loop spans 14 amino acids.

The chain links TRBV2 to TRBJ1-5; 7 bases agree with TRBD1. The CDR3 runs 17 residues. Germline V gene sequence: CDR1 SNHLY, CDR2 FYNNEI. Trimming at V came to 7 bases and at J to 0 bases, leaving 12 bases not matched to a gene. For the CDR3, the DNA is TGTGCCAGCAAGGAGACAGGGAGCCCCTATAGCAATCAGCCCCAGCATTTT. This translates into CASKETGSPYSNQPQHF.

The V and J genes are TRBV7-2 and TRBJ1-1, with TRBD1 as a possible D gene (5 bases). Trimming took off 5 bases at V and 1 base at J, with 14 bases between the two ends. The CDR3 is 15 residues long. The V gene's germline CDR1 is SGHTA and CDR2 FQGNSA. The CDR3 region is CASSLRGATNTEAFF. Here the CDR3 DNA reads TGTGCCAGCAGCCTCCGCGGGGCTACGAACACTGAAGCTTTCTTT. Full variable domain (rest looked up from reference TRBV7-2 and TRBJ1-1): GAGVSQSPSNKVTEKGKDVELRCDPISGHTALYWYRQSLGQGLEFLIYFQGNSAPDKSGLPSDRFSAERTGGSVSTLTIQRTQQEDSAVYLCASSLRGATNTEAFFGQGTRLTVV.

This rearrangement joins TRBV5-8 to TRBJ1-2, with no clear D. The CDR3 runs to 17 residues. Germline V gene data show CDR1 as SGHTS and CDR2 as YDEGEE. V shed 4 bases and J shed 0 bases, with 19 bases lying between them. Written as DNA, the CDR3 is TGTGCCAGCAGCCCAACTCACGGACGGCTTTCTAACTATGGCTACACCTTC. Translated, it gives CASSPTHGRLSNYGYTF.